A single sample is the source of the 26 T cell receptor beta chains below, sequenced in a study of PD-1 and CTLA-4 blockade in melanoma (dated by TCRdb to the early 2020s). Libraries were prepared through the immunoSEQ multiplex PCR assay. This is the immuneACCESS table as TCRdb keeps it, with only in-frame sequences that have V and J called. A part of the clones is gone; compared with another copy, unresolved V genes explain less than half, and the rest is unexplained. The sample yields about 31,000 clones; 80% to 95% were counted once. Of the sample, over 6.5% falls within the top ten clones. The source material was CD8+ T cells from peripheral blood, sampled from a patient given anti-PD-1 treatment. The receptors here all came from a human donor with melanoma.

This clone was seen a single time. CDR3 residues: CASSYSRLGGYTF. CDR3 in DNA: TGTGCCAGCAGTTACTCCCGTCTAGGAGGCTACACCTTC. This sequence joins TRBV6-5 and TRBJ1-2, with no clear D. The length of the CDR3 is 13 residues. The V end lost 0 bases, the J end lost 8 bases, and 10 bases lay between the germline ends. CDR1 and CDR2 (germline): MNHEY, SVGAGI.

V and J are TRBV7-9 and TRBJ2-2; 8 nucleotides agree with TRBD1. Germline V gives CDR1 SEHNR, CDR2 FQNEAQ (reference sequence). The V and J ends lost 5 bases and 0 bases, in that order; junction bases with no gene match: 5. This CDR3 is built from 16 residues. The CDR3 coding sequence is TGTGCCAGCAGCGATACGGGACAGGCGAACACCGGGGAGCTGTTTTTT. Protein: CASSDTGQANTGELFF. The full variable domain, its missing parts supplied by reference TRBV7-9 and TRBJ2-2, is DTGVSQNPRHKITKRGQNVTFRCDPISEHNRLYWYRQTLGQGPEFLTYFQNEAQLEKSRLLSDRFSAERPKGSFSTLEIQRTEQGDSAMYLCASSDTGQANTGELFFGEGSRLTVL.

The genes are TRBV27 and TRBJ2-6, with a tentative D call TRBD2 (5 bases). Germline CDR1 and CDR2: MNHEY and SMNVEV (reference sequence). The germline V and J ends were trimmed by 10 bases and 2 bases, with 12 bases remaining between them. This CDR3 contains 14 residues. The CDR3 DNA is TGTGCCACCCGGGGAGAAACTGGGGCCAACGTCCTGACTTTC. This gives the protein CATRGETGANVLTF.

This chain joins TRBV28 and TRBJ2-1; no firm D call. V gave up 4 bases and J gave up 4 bases, with 8 bases separating them. CDR3 length: 13 amino acids. Germline V gene lookup returns CDR1 MDHEN and CDR2 SYDVKM. The CDR3, as DNA: TGTGCCAGCAGTTCACGCCTTTACAATGAGCAGTTCTTC. Translating gives CASSSRLYNEQFF.

The chain links TRBV5-1 to TRBJ1-2; 8 positions agree with TRBD1. The V and J ends lost 2 bases and 6 bases, in that order; junction bases with no gene match: 6. Germline CDR1 and CDR2: SGHRS and YFSETQ. The CDR3 length is 14 residues. CDR3 amino acids: CASSLGQGGHGYTF. The CDR3, as DNA: TGCGCCAGCAGCTTAGGACAGGGAGGCCATGGCTACACCTTC.

This chain uses TRBV2 with TRBJ2-1; 8 positions match TRBD1. The germline gives CDR1 SNHLY, CDR2 FYNNEI. V shed 7 bases, J shed 9 bases, and the junction held 8 bases outside the gene matches. The CDR3 runs 13 residues. CDR3 protein: CASISQGGGEQFF. The DNA for the CDR3 is TGTGCCAGCATTTCACAGGGGGGTGGTGAGCAGTTCTTC. The full variable domain, in which reference TRBV2 and TRBJ2-1 provide the parts outside the CDR3, is EPEVTQTPSHQVTQMGQEVILRCVPISNHLYFYWYRQILGQKVEFLVSFYNNEISEKSEIFDDQFSVERPDGSNFTLKIRSTKLEDSAMYFCASISQGGGEQFFGPGTRLTVL.

V gene TRBV7-9 combines with J gene TRBJ2-2, with TRBD1 identical over 7 bases. The CDR3 consists of 14 residues. Germline trimming cut 6 bases from V and 0 bases from J; bases unmatched to any gene: 1. The germline gives CDR1 SEHNR, CDR2 FQNEAQ (reference sequence). In nucleotides, the CDR3 is TGTGCCAGCAGAGGGACAGCGAACACCGGGGAGCTGTTTTTT. It encodes CASRGTANTGELFF.

This chain joins TRBV5-6 and TRBJ2-5, with D unresolved. The CDR3 has 11 residues. Germline values: CDR1 SGHDT, CDR2 YYEEEE. The V end was cut by 0 bases, the J end by 7 bases, with 4 bases between. The CDR3 DNA sequence: TGTGCCAGCAGCTTGGATGCGACCCAGTACTTC. Encoded protein: CASSLDATQYF.

The V gene is TRBV5-1, the J gene TRBJ2-4, with D perhaps TRBD1 or TRBD2 (5 bases each). V lost 4 bases and J lost 0, with 8 bases in between. There are 14 residues in the CDR3. Germline CDR1 reads SGHRS; CDR2 reads YFSETQ. CDR3 coding DNA: TGCGCCAGCAGCGCCGGGACAGCCAAAAACATTCAGTACTTC. As protein: CASSAGTAKNIQYF.

This clone was picked up one time. The chain recombines TRBV28 with TRBJ2-5, with a possible D match to TRBD2 (5 bases). The V end lost 3 bases, the J end lost 4 bases, and 12 bases lay between the germline ends. The germline V gene has CDR1 MDHEN and CDR2 SYDVKM. The CDR3 has 14 amino acids. The CDR3 nucleotides are TGTGCCAGCAGTTTTAGAGGGCCGGGAGAGACCCAGTACTTC. It encodes CASSFRGPGETQYF.

The V call is TRBV7-9, the J call TRBJ2-2; the D is unclear. The CDR3 is 12 amino acids. CDR1 is SEHNR and CDR2 is FQNEAQ in the germline V gene (reference sequence). Trimming removed 1 base at V and 6 bases at J, with 3 bases between. DNA for the CDR3: TGTGCCAGCAGCTTAGTCCCCGGGGAGCTGTTTTTT. Translation gives CASSLVPGELFF.

The genes are TRBV11-2 and TRBJ2-5; possibly TRBD1 or TRBD2 for D (6 bases each). Trimming took 6 bases from V and 4 from J, leaving 18 bases between them. Germline CDR1 is SGHAT and CDR2 is FQNNGV. The CDR3 has 15 residues. Written as DNA, the CDR3 is TGTGCCAGCAGACAGGTGGGGGGCCCAGGAGAGACCCAGTACTTC. Protein: CASRQVGGPGETQYF.

The CDR3 sequence: CASSAENTEAFF. The DNA for the CDR3 is TGTGCCAGTTCAGCCGAGAACACTGAAGCTTTCTTT. This chain links TRBV6-5 with TRBJ1-1; D call uncertain. Germline V gene data show CDR1 as MNHEY and CDR2 as SVGAGI. Trimming shortened V by 9 bases and J by 1 base, and 9 bases separated the two germline ends. This CDR3 is 12 amino acids long.

This chain joins TRBV9 and TRBJ2-1; D ambiguous. The germline V and J ends were trimmed by 2 bases and 6 bases, with 9 bases remaining between them. The CDR3 covers 13 residues. Germline loops: CDR1 SGDLS, CDR2 YYNGEE. The CDR3 DNA reads TGTGCCAGCAGCGTGGGCGGACGCAATGAGCAGTTCTTC. It is translated as CASSVGGRNEQFF.

The chain links TRBV5-1 to TRBJ2-1; possible D gene TRBD2, 5 bases. Germline V CDR1 and CDR2: SGHRS, YFSETQ. The CDR3 covers 11 residues. V was pared by 3 bases and J by 7 bases, with 5 bases between. The CDR3 DNA sequence: TGCGCCAGCAGCTCGGGAAATGAGCAGTTCTTC. This translates into CASSSGNEQFF.

The chain uses TRBV11-3 and TRBJ1-1; 9 nucleotides match TRBD1. Germline CDR1 reads SGHNT; CDR2 reads YENEEA. The CDR3 sequence is 13 residues long. V lost 4 bases, J lost 3 bases, and 0 bases stayed unmatched. The CDR3 bases are TGTGCCAGCAGCTACAGGGGGCACACTGAAGCTTTCTTT. This sequence encodes CASSYRGHTEAFF.

The chain is built from TRBV7-8 and TRBJ2-7, with 8 bases fitting TRBD1. The V and J ends lost 2 bases and 1 base, in that order; junction bases with no gene match: 13. Germline values: CDR1 SGHVS, CDR2 FQNEAQ. The CDR3 totals 18 residues. CDR3 DNA: TGTGCCAGCAGCTTATCCATCCCCCGGACAGGGTCGTCCTACGAGCAGTACTTC. Translating it yields CASSLSIPRTGSSYEQYF. The complete variable domain, with remaining parts taken from reference TRBV7-8 and TRBJ2-7, reads GAGVSQSPRYKVAKRGQDVALRCDPISGHVSLFWYQQALGQGPEFLTYFQNEAQLDKSGLPSDRFFAERPEGSVSTLKIQRTQQEDSAVYLCASSLSIPRTGSSYEQYFGPGTRLTVT.

This clone was found once. This rearrangement joins TRBV10-3 to TRBJ2-2; TRBD1 matches at 10 bases. The germline V gene encodes CDR1 ENHRY and CDR2 SYGVKD. Trimming removed 0 bases from V and 4 bases from J; junction bases left unmatched: 5. The length of the CDR3 is 17 residues. The CDR3 sequence is CAISESGTGESTGELFF. CDR3 in DNA: TGTGCCATCAGTGAGTCTGGGACAGGGGAATCCACCGGGGAGCTGTTTTTT.

The chain carries TRBV27 and TRBJ1-2; D possibly corresponds to TRBD1 (5 bases). The CDR3 is 15 amino acids. Trimming removed 5 bases from V and 2 bases from J, with 15 bases in between. CDR1 is MNHEY, CDR2 SMNVEV, per germline (reference sequence). The CDR3 loop is CASSPLIGANYGYTF. DNA of the CDR3: TGTGCCAGCAGTCCATTGATCGGGGCGAACTATGGCTACACCTTC.

The chain's CDR3 is CASKGQRSSTDTQYF. CDR3 nucleotide sequence: TGTGCCAGCAAAGGGCAGAGATCTAGCACAGATACGCAGTATTTT. This chain connects TRBV27 to TRBJ2-3; the D is unclear. The CDR3 contains 15 residues. Trimming pared 7 bases from V and 0 bases from J, leaving 14 bases between. CDR1 and CDR2 from the germline V gene are MNHEY and SMNVEV (reference sequence).

This chain links TRBV7-4 with TRBJ1-4; D unclear. This CDR3 is built from 15 residues. CDR1 is SGHVT and CDR2 is SQSDAQ in the germline V gene. The germline V and J ends were trimmed by 6 bases and 0 bases, with 11 bases remaining between them. The CDR3 sequence is CASRMRVATNEKLFF. The CDR3 coding sequence is TGTGCCAGCAGGATGAGAGTTGCAACTAATGAAAAACTGTTTTTT.

This clone was detected only a few times. This rearrangement joins TRBV30 to TRBJ1-2; D not resolved. Germline CDR1 is GTSNPN and CDR2 is SVGIG (reference sequence). V shed 0 bases and J shed 1 base, with 9 bases lying between them. The CDR3 sequence is 14 residues long. CDR3: CAWSVGTSNYGYTF. Here the CDR3 DNA reads TGTGCCTGGAGTGTAGGCACAAGTAACTATGGCTACACCTTC.

The J gene is TRBJ2-1, the V gene TRBV3-1 (or the pseudogene TRBV3-2); D not certain. The germline V and J ends were trimmed by 1 base and 7 bases, with 2 bases remaining between them. Germline lookup yields CDR1 LGHDT and CDR2 YNNKEL (reference sequence). The CDR3 totals 11 residues. CDR3 nucleotide sequence: TGTGCCAGCAGCCAAGGTAATGAGCAGTTCTTC. It yields the protein CASSQGNEQFF.

In its sample, this clone was seen a few times. The chain links TRBV6-5 to TRBJ1-1; D uncertain. From germline, CDR1 is MNHEY and CDR2 SVGAGI. The length of the CDR3 is 14 residues. V gave up 0 bases and J gave up 1 base, with 6 bases separating them. As DNA, the CDR3 is TGTGCCAGCAGTTACTCGGGCAGGAACACTGAAGCTTTCTTT. It specifies CASSYSGRNTEAFF.

J is TRBJ2-4 and V is TRBV27; 8 nucleotides align to TRBD2. The germline gives CDR1 MNHEY, CDR2 SMNVEV (reference sequence). The J segment lost 7 bases and the V segment lost 8 bases, leaving 13 bases of the junction unmatched. This CDR3 spans 15 amino acids. CDR3 bases: TGTGCCAGCGCTACGCGGGAGGCGTGGGTGAACATTCAGTACTTC. This translates into CASATREAWVNIQYF.

The chain recombines TRBV27 with TRBJ2-6; D is undetermined. Germline V gene lookup returns CDR1 MNHEY and CDR2 SMNVEV (reference sequence). This CDR3 spans 15 amino acids. V was shortened by 2 bases and J by 2 bases, with 7 bases between the two germline ends. The CDR3 nucleotides are TGTGCCAGCAGTTTAACCGGAGCTGGGGCCAACGTCCTGACTTTC. This translates into CASSLTGAGANVLTF.